These T cell receptor beta chains were read from a single sample in a study of immune heterogeneity within non-small cell lung tumors. TCRdb independently ran MiXCR on the multiplex PCR reads; one entry per CDR3 protein. The sample holds some 31,000 distinct CDR3 sequences; 25% to 30% are singletons and the top ten take approximately 3.9%. The sample taken for sequencing was lung tumor tissue. The receptors shown here come from a man between 35 and 55 years old with non-small cell lung cancer. Both conserved end residues are part of each CDR3. D genes are given only for firm matches. Expanded clones are given a class, and other clones once, few, many or no size at all.

>TRBJ2-7|TRBV11-3|.|.
CASSFRTIGTYEQYF
TGTGCCAGCAGCTTTCGGACAATTGGAACCTACGAGCAGTACTTC
>TRBJ2-1|TRBV6-1|few|.
CASNTRSFYNEQFF
TGTGCCAGCAACACTAGATCCTTCTACAATGAGCAGTTCTTC
>TRBJ1-1|TRBV20-1|few|.
CSASAGHGNTEAFF
TGCAGTGCTAGCGCCGGACACGGAAACACTGAAGCTTTCTTT
>TRBJ2-1|TRBV24-1|few|TRBD2
CATSDRTSGHNEQFF
TGTGCCACCAGTGATCGGACTAGCGGACACAATGAGCAGTTCTTC
>TRBJ2-1|TRBV18|many|.
CASSGSDEQFF
TGTGCCAGCTCAGGGAGCGATGAGCAGTTCTTC
>TRBJ2-2|TRBV2|.|.
CASERTGRTGELFF
TGTGCCAGCGAGAGAACAGGGAGGACCGGGGAGCTGTTTTTT
>TRBJ2-3|TRBV11-2|many|.
CASRPPSGDTQYF
TGTGCCAGCAGACCTCCTTCCGGGGATACGCAGTATTTT
>TRBJ2-2|TRBV9|.|TRBD2
CASSPSSGRALTGELFF
TGTGCCAGCAGCCCCAGTAGCGGGAGGGCCCTTACCGGGGAGCTGTTTTTT
>TRBJ2-2|TRBV7-7|.|TRBD2
CASSLVAGGTGELFF
TGTGCTAGCAGCTTAGTTGCGGGAGGGACCGGGGAGCTGTTTTTT
>TRBJ2-5|TRBV10-3|.|.
CAIQGSGQETQYF
TGTGCCATCCAAGGCAGTGGCCAAGAGACCCAGTACTTC
>TRBJ2-5|TRBV6-1|many|TRBD1
CATTGGQGAFETQYF
TGTGCCACCACGGGGGGACAGGGGGCCTTCGAGACCCAGTACTTC
>TRBJ1-4|TRBV20-1|few|TRBD1
CSASRQGGTNEKLFF
TGCAGTGCTAGTCGACAGGGCGGAACTAATGAAAAACTGTTTTTT
>TRBJ2-7|TRBV6-2/TRBV6-3|many|TRBD1
CASRRDRLLYEQYF
TGTGCCAGCAGGCGGGACAGGTTACTCTACGAGCAGTACTTC
>TRBJ2-5|TRBV19|few|.
CASSPRRSREETQYF
TGTGCCAGTAGTCCGAGGAGGAGTCGGGAAGAGACCCAGTACTTC
>TRBJ1-2|TRBV5-6|few|.
CASSLVGEDGYTF
TGTGCCAGCAGCTTGGTTGGGGAGGATGGCTACACCTTC
>TRBJ1-2|TRBV7-2|.|.
CASSLVGTPSRGYTF
TGTGCCAGCAGCTTAGTGGGGACACCCTCCCGTGGCTACACCTTC
>TRBJ1-1|TRBV28|few|TRBD1
CASSSPGGRAFF
TGTGCCAGCAGTTCCCCAGGGGGCAGAGCTTTCTTT
>TRBJ2-1|TRBV6-5|many|.
CASSYALVSGHEQFF
TGTGCCAGCAGTTACGCACTAGTTAGCGGCCATGAGCAGTTCTTC
>TRBJ1-1|TRBV30|.|.
CAWSRYRGVDTEAFF
TGTGCCTGGAGTCGCTATCGGGGGGTTGACACTGAAGCTTTCTTT
>TRBJ2-1|TRBV2|.|.
CASSGGRDEHFF
TGTGCCAGCAGTGGGGGACGCGATGAGCACTTCTTC
>TRBJ1-2|TRBV24-1|many|.
CATSEGLEGLSGYTF
TGTGCCACCAGTGAGGGCCTGGAAGGGTTGAGTGGCTACACCTTC
>TRBJ2-1|TRBV3-1|few|TRBD2
CASSQDPRTSGRGGNEQFF
TGTGCCAGCAGCCAAGATCCAAGGACTAGCGGGAGAGGCGGCAATGAGCAGTTCTTC
>TRBJ1-4|TRBV28|many|.
CASSSTFTRRTDHEKLFF
TGTGCCAGCAGTTCGACCTTTACCCGGCGGACGGACCATGAAAAACTGTTTTTT
>TRBJ2-7|TRBV4-1|many|TRBD2
CASSQELLADRYEQYF
TGCGCCAGCAGCCAAGAATTACTAGCGGACCGCTACGAGCAGTACTTC
>TRBJ2-1|TRBV3-1|.|.
CASSQARTTAEFF
TGTGCCAGCAGCCAAGCACGCACCACAGCAGAGTTCTTC
>TRBJ2-1|TRBV6-5|.|.
CASSYRGSNEQFF
TGTGCCAGCAGTTACCGAGGAAGCAATGAGCAGTTCTTC
>TRBJ2-7|TRBV5-1|few|TRBD1
CASSLAGGQATYEQYF
TGCGCCAGCAGCTTGGCCGGGGGACAGGCCACCTACGAGCAGTACTTC